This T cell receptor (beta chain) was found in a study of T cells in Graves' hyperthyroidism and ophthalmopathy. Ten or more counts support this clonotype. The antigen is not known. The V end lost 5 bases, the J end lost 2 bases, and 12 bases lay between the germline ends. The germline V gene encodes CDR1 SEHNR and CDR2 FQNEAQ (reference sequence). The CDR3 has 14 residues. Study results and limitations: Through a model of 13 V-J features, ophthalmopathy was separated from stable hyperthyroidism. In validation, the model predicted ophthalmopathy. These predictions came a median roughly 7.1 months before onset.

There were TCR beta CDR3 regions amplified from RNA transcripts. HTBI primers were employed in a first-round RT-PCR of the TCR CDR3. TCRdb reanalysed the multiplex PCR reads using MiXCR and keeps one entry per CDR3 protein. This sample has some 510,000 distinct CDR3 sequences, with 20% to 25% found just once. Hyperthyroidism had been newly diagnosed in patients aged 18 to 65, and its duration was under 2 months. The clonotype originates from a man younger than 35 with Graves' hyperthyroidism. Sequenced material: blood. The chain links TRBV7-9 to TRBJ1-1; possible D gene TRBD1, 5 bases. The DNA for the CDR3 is TGTGCCAGCAGCAGACAGCTTTCTAACACTGAAGCTTTCTTT. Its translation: CASSRQLSNTEAFF.